These 29 T cell receptor beta chains originate from one sample sequenced in a study of T cell repertoires in cytomegalovirus infection. MiXCR, run by TCRdb on the reads, gives a single entry per CDR3 protein. In the table there are roughly 640,000 distinct CDR3 sequences, 20% to 30% of which are singletons. Material for sequencing was CD8+ T cells from PBMCs. The receptor source for this set is a human donor in good health (CMV status not recorded). Some clones in this sample may be carry-over from other donors' samples.

In this sample, this clonotype turned up a few times. This rearrangement joins TRBV11-3 to TRBJ2-5, with 7 bases aligning to TRBD2. After removal of 3 bases from V and 1 base from J, the junction contained 5 bases not matched to a gene. The V gene's germline CDR1 is SGHNT and CDR2 YENEEA. The CDR3 is 15 residues long. The CDR3 spells CASSLGGTSQETQYF. As DNA, the CDR3 is TGTGCCAGCAGCTTGGGGGGGACTTCCCAAGAGACCCAGTACTTC.

In its sample, this clonotype was seen a few times. V gene TRBV28 combines with J gene TRBJ1-5; D call uncertain. From germline, CDR1 is MDHEN and CDR2 SYDVKM. With 5 bases removed from V and 3 bases from J, the gap between germline ends came to 17 bases. This CDR3 is 16 amino acids long. The CDR3 sequence: CASSRSFWGNNQPQHF. DNA of the CDR3: TGTGCCAGCAGTAGGAGCTTTTGGGGAAACAATCAGCCCCAGCATTTT.

This clonotype was seen a few times. The chain recombines TRBV20-1 with TRBJ2-2, with 10 nucleotides matching TRBD1. After removal of 2 bases from V and 6 bases from J, the junction contained 12 bases not matched to a gene. This CDR3 is 17 amino acids long. Germline lookup yields CDR1 DFQATT and CDR2 SNEGSKA (reference sequence). The CDR3 here is CSARQSPDRGLPGELFF. The CDR3 DNA is TGCAGTGCTAGACAGTCCCCCGACAGGGGGCTTCCCGGGGAGCTGTTTTTT.

This clonotype was found a few times. The rearrangement uses TRBV19 and TRBJ1-1, with D tentatively TRBD1 (6 bases). The CDR3 loop spans 15 amino acids. Trimming removed 6 bases from V and 5 bases from J, with 19 bases in between. The germline CDR1 and CDR2 sequences are LNHDA and SQIVND (reference sequence). The CDR3 reads CASRGGREKGTEAFF. CDR3 in DNA: TGTGCCAGTAGGGGGGGGCGGGAGAAGGGGACTGAAGCTTTCTTT.

This clonotype was detected only a few times. The chain combines TRBV6-2 or TRBV6-3 with TRBJ2-7; D is undetermined. V shed 0 bases and J shed 2 bases, with 5 bases lying between them. The CDR3 spans 13 residues. Germline V gives CDR1 MNHEY, CDR2 SVGEGT. The CDR3 DNA follows: TGTGCCAGCAGTTACTCCAGGACCTACGAGCAGTACGTC. This translates into CASSYSRTYEQYV.

The gene calls are TRBV10-3 and TRBJ2-6; possible D gene TRBD2, 5 bases. The ends were cut back, 6 bases at V and 2 bases at J, with 8 bases in the middle. The CDR3 sequence is 14 residues long. The V gene's germline CDR1 is ENHRY and CDR2 SYGVKD. In nucleotides, the CDR3 is TGTGCCATCAGGCGGGCAGCTGGGGCCAACGTCCTGACTTTC. Translation gives CAIRRAAGANVLTF.

This clonotype appeared once. The chain uses TRBV7-8 and TRBJ2-3, with TRBD1 as a possible D gene (6 bases). V was cut by 5 bases and J by 2 bases, with 17 bases left in between. CDR1 and CDR2 from the germline V gene are SGHVS and FQNEAQ. This CDR3 comprises 16 residues. The CDR3 coding sequence is TGTGCCAGCAGCCCACGGACAGAGGGTTCCACAGATACGCAGTATTTT. Protein: CASSPRTEGSTDTQYF.

The chain links TRBV28 to TRBJ2-7; possibly TRBD1 for D (6 bases). CDR3 length: 15 amino acids. Per the germline V gene, CDR1 is MDHEN and CDR2 is SYDVKM. V dropped 4 bases and J dropped 2 bases, with 15 bases sitting between them. In nucleotides, the CDR3 is TGTGCCAGCAGTTCCCAGGGGACGTTTCCCTACGAGCAGTACGTC. Protein: CASSSQGTFPYEQYV.

This clonotype was recorded at least ten times. V is TRBV7-9 and J is TRBJ1-5; D not certain. Germline lookup yields CDR1 SEHNR and CDR2 FQNEAQ (reference sequence). V gave up 4 bases and J gave up 0 bases, with 16 bases separating them. The length of the CDR3 is 17 residues. The CDR3 sequence: CASSSRRGTHSNQPQHF. In DNA, the CDR3 is TGTGCCAGCAGCTCCCGACGTGGTACCCATAGCAATCAGCCCCAGCATTTT.

This clonotype was seen ten or more times. The chain is built from TRBV7-2 and TRBJ2-3; TRBD2 aligns across 9 bases. V was pared by 2 bases and J by 6 bases, with 15 bases of the junction left unmatched. Germline V lookup: CDR1 SGHTA, CDR2 FQGNSA. The CDR3 runs 18 residues. CDR3 DNA: TGTGCCAGCAGCTTACCGCGAGAGGGGGGACTAGCCGCGGATACGCAGTATTTT. Translation: CASSLPREGGLAADTQYF.

This clonotype was observed at least ten times. The rearrangement uses TRBV5-6 and TRBJ2-7; no clear D gene. Trimming stripped 1 base from V and 6 bases from J, with 14 bases between. The germline V gene has CDR1 SGHDT and CDR2 YYEEEE. The CDR3 has 14 residues. The CDR3 protein is CASSLFGEDLEQYV. The CDR3 DNA reads as TGTGCCAGCAGCTTGTTTGGCGAGGACCTCGAGCAGTACGTC.

This clonotype was picked up many times. J is TRBJ2-3 and V is TRBV11-1; 7 nucleotides align to TRBD1. The CDR3 runs to 15 residues. The V gene's germline CDR1 is SGHAT and CDR2 FQDESV (reference sequence). V dropped 4 bases and J dropped 5; count of bases not matched to a gene: 9. CDR3 sequence (DNA): TGTGCCAGCAGCTGGGACAGCGCCTATGAAGATACGCAGTATTTT. Translation: CASSWDSAYEDTQYF.

The chain joins TRBV7-9 to TRBJ2-3; D unresolved. The CDR3 sequence is 15 residues long. V shed 6 bases and J shed 2 bases, with 15 bases lying between them. Germline V gene sequence: CDR1 SEHNR, CDR2 FQNEAQ (reference sequence). CDR3 sequence: CASRVRATHTDTQYF. CDR3 sequence (DNA): TGTGCCAGCAGAGTCCGGGCAACCCACACAGATACGCAGTATTTT.

This clonotype was picked up many times. The V gene is TRBV7-6, the J gene TRBJ2-1; 8 bases line up with TRBD2. Germline values: CDR1 SGHVS, CDR2 FNYEAQ. Trimming cost V 2 bases and J 10 bases; bases outside gene matches: 4. The CDR3 sequence is 13 residues long. The DNA for the CDR3 is TGTGCCAGCAGCTTATTCGCGGGGGGAGAGCAGTTCTTC. Its translation is CASSLFAGGEQFF.

V gene TRBV6-2 or TRBV6-3 combines with J gene TRBJ2-2; tentative D call: TRBD1 (6 bases). The CDR3 loop spans 14 amino acids. Trimming shortened V by 8 bases and J by 6 bases, and 16 bases separated the two germline ends. Germline V gene data show CDR1 as MNHEY and CDR2 as SVGEGT. The CDR3 is CASRPYRVSGELFF. CDR3 in DNA: TGTGCCAGCCGCCCTTACAGGGTCTCCGGGGAGCTGTTTTTT.

This chain links TRBV19 with TRBJ2-2; no firm D call. This CDR3 comprises 15 residues. Germline V gene data show CDR1 as LNHDA and CDR2 as SQIVND (reference sequence). The V end lost 0 bases, the J end lost 1 base, and 6 bases lay between the germline ends. The CDR3: CASSIDWQNTGELFF. Here the CDR3 DNA reads TGTGCCAGTAGTATAGACTGGCAGAACACCGGGGAGCTGTTTTTT. Drawing the rest from reference TRBV19 and TRBJ2-2, the complete variable domain is DGGITQSPKYLFRKEGQNVTLSCEQNLNHDAMYWYRQDPGQGLRLIYYSQIVNDFQKGDIAEGYSVSREKKESFPLTVTSAQKNPTAFYLCASSIDWQNTGELFFGEGSRLTVL.

The gene calls are TRBV7-9 and TRBJ1-2; 7 bases match TRBD1. This CDR3 has 16 residues. Germline V CDR1 and CDR2: SEHNR, FQNEAQ (reference sequence). V was clipped by 4 bases and J by 2 bases; unmatched bases: 10. The CDR3 DNA sequence: TGTGCCAGCAGCTCCCCGGGACAGCTAAAAAACTATGGCTACACCTTC. Translated, it gives CASSSPGQLKNYGYTF.

This clonotype occurred a few times. The chain links TRBV14 to TRBJ2-7; 12 positions match TRBD1. From germline, CDR1 is SGHDN and CDR2 FVKESK. Trimming cost V 2 bases and J 0 bases; bases outside gene matches: 8. The CDR3 spans 18 residues. Here the CDR3 reads CASSQRGQGAKSSYEQYF. CDR3 DNA: TGTGCCAGCAGCCAACGGGGACAGGGGGCCAAGAGCTCCTACGAGCAGTACTTC. Drawing the rest from reference TRBV14 and TRBJ2-7, the complete variable domain is EAGVTQFPSHSVIEKGQTVTLRCDPISGHDNLYWYRRVMGKEIKFLLHFVKESKQDESGMPNNRFLAERTGGTYSTLKVQPAELEDSGVYFCASSQRGQGAKSSYEQYFGPGTRLTVT.

Notes on this clonotype: Since the CDR3 does not end with the conserved phenylalanine or tryptophan, this likely comes from a read error. The CDR3 protein is CASSEWLHSNQPQHS. CDR3 sequence (DNA): TGTGCCAGCAGTGAATGGCTCCATAGCAATCAGCCCCAGCATTCT. This chain links TRBV2 with TRBJ1-5; D is undetermined. Germline CDR1 reads SNHLY; CDR2 reads FYNNEI. V was pared by 2 bases and J by 0 bases, with 8 bases between. This CDR3 has 15 amino acids.

This clonotype was found many times. The chain couples TRBV12-3 or TRBV12-4 to TRBJ2-5, with D unclear. The CDR3 is 16 residues long. With 5 bases removed from V and 2 bases from J, the gap between germline ends came to 18 bases. In DNA, the CDR3 is TGTGCCAGCAGTCCCTGGTCCCGGACCCCACAAGAGACCCAGTACTTC. Amino acids: CASSPWSRTPQETQYF.

There are many counts of this clonotype. CDR3 in amino acids: CASSPRDSSSYNEQFF. CDR3 sequence (DNA): TGTGCCAGCAGCCCCAGGGACTCGAGCTCCTACAATGAGCAGTTCTTC. V usage is TRBV7-9 and J usage is TRBJ2-1, with D maybe TRBD2 (6 bases). The CDR3 sequence is 16 residues long. V lost 5 bases and J 0 bases, leaving 14 bases between the germline ends. Germline V CDR1 and CDR2: SEHNR, FQNEAQ (reference sequence).

About this clonotype itself: A much larger clone lies one base from this, so it may be a read error. V usage is TRBV7-6 and J usage is TRBJ2-7; D not certain. The CDR3 consists of 13 residues. The V and J ends lost 2 bases and 3 bases respectively, with 8 bases between them. The V gene's germline CDR1 is SGHVS and CDR2 FNYEAQ. The CDR3 sequence is CASSLSCNYEQYF. DNA for the CDR3: TGTGCCAGCAGCTTATCTTGCAACTACGAGCAGTACTTC.

In its sample, this clonotype was seen many times. The chain carries TRBV7-8 and TRBJ2-3; 10 bases match TRBD1. The V segment lost 3 bases and the J segment 5 bases; nucleotides outside the gene matches: 5. The germline V gene has CDR1 SGHVS and CDR2 FQNEAQ. The CDR3 totals 15 residues. CDR3 bases: TGTGCCAGCAGCTTGACAGGGGGCGAGGTAGATACGCAGTATTTT. Translating gives CASSLTGGEVDTQYF.

The genes are TRBV29-1 and TRBJ2-7; perhaps TRBD2 as D (5 bases). Looked up from germline, CDR1 is SQVTM and CDR2 is ANQGSEA. The length of the CDR3 is 10 residues. The germline V and J ends were trimmed by 7 bases and 6 bases, with 10 bases remaining between them. CDR3 protein: CSAITSEQYF. The CDR3 bases are TGCAGCGCAATAACTAGCGAGCAGTACTTC.

The chain carries TRBV27 and TRBJ2-3; TRBD1 aligns across 7 bases. Germline V gene data show CDR1 as MNHEY and CDR2 as SMNVEV (reference sequence). This CDR3 has 15 residues. V gave up 3 bases and J gave up 7 bases; unmatched junction bases: 10. This CDR3 is CASSFSQGVGYTQYF. The CDR3 DNA sequence: TGTGCCAGCAGTTTTTCCCAGGGGGTTGGATATACGCAGTATTTT.

This clonotype was found a few times. At one end the junction does not follow the germline gene, possibly because of a read error. The chain links TRBV20-1 to TRBJ2-5; weak D call: TRBD2 (6 bases). The CDR3 is made up of 13 amino acids. Germline assignment: CDR1 DFQATT and CDR2 SNEGSKA (reference sequence). The CDR3 is CSARDKGPGLPGF. DNA of the CDR3: TGCAGTGCTAGAGATAAGGGGCCGGGACTCCCGGGCTTC.

The chain carries TRBV6-2 or TRBV6-3 and TRBJ1-1; TRBD1 matches at 7 bases. Germline trimming cut 2 bases from V and 5 bases from J; bases unmatched to any gene: 5. CDR3 length: 14 residues. Germline assignment: CDR1 MNHEY and CDR2 SVGEGT. CDR3 sequence: CASSYGTVTTEAFF. DNA for the CDR3: TGTGCCAGCAGTTACGGGACAGTCACAACTGAAGCTTTCTTT.

At least ten counts were recorded for this clonotype. This chain connects TRBV12-3 or TRBV12-4 to TRBJ1-2, with D maybe TRBD1 (6 bases). Trimming removed 0 bases at V and 8 bases at J, with 13 bases between. The CDR3 spans 14 residues. This CDR3 is CASSLAPGAYGYTF. The CDR3 bases are TGTGCCAGCAGTTTAGCCCCGGGGGCTTACGGCTACACCTTC.

The rearrangement joins TRBV7-9 to TRBJ1-2, with 9 bases matching TRBD1. J lost 4 bases, V lost 5 bases, and 14 bases had no gene match. CDR1 SEHNR and CDR2 FQNEAQ come from the germline V gene (reference sequence). The CDR3 consists of 17 residues. Here the CDR3 reads CASSTDRGLRWSYGYTF. The CDR3 DNA is TGTGCCAGCAGCACGGACAGGGGCCTCCGGTGGAGCTATGGCTACACCTTC.